These T cell receptor beta chains were read from a single sample in a study of control samples from healthy donors and cancer patients. Here immunoSEQ multiplex PCR was the method, and the copy in TCRdb shows in-frame clones only, minus some. The repertoire consists of roughly 100,000 clones, with around 89% occurring once and the leading ten covering about 18%. Sequencing was carried out using PBMCs. The receptors here all came from a man aged 55 to 69 with lung cancer. CDR3s include the opening cysteine and the closing phenylalanine or tryptophan. The D gene is left open where the match is weak. Part of the rows lack a size; the others show once, few, many or a class for expanded clones.

TRBJ2-5,once,TRBD2,TRBV3-1/TRBV3-2,TGTGCCAGCAGCCAAGGGTTCTTAGCGGGGGGGTACAAAGAGACCCAGTACTTC,CASSQGFLAGGYKETQYF
TRBJ1-4,once,.,TRBV7-9,TGTGCCAGCAGCTTAGCGTATGGGAGTGAAAAACTGTTTTTT,CASSLAYGSEKLFF
TRBJ2-5,few,TRBD1,TRBV30,TGTGCCTGGAGGACACCAGGGGGCCGAGAGACCCAGTACTTC,CAWRTPGGRETQYF
TRBJ1-2,.,.,TRBV19,TGTGCCAGTAGTCCACAGACTCCCGGGGAAGGCTACACCTTC,CASSPQTPGEGYTF
TRBJ1-2,.,TRBD1,TRBV30,TGTGCCTGGAGTGTAGGGACAGGCTATGGCTACACCTTC,CAWSVGTGYGYTF
TRBJ2-1,.,.,TRBV30,TGTGCCTGGAGGGTTCCCCCGACGGATGAGCAGTTCTTC,CAWRVPPTDEQFF
TRBJ2-6,.,.,TRBV2,TGTGCCGGATCTAAGGCTGCTGGGGCCAACGTCCTGACTTTC,CAGSKAAGANVLTF
TRBJ2-5,.,TRBD2,TRBV7-2,TGTGCCAGCACTGAGCGGGGGATCCAAGAGACCCAGTACTTC,CASTERGIQETQYF
TRBJ1-2,.,TRBD1,TRBV7-2,TGTGCCAGCACCCATCAGATCCAGGGGGCTGAAGGCTACACCTTC,CASTHQIQGAEGYTF
TRBJ2-5,.,.,TRBV10-2,TGCGCCAGCAGCAGGGAAGAGACCCAGTACTTC,CASSREETQYF
TRBJ2-7,.,TRBD1,TRBV29-1,TGCAGCGTTGACCCCACAGGGGTAGGCTACGAGCAGTACTTC,CSVDPTGVGYEQYF
TRBJ2-7,.,TRBD1,TRBV18,TGTGCCAGCTCACTAAGCAGGGGGTACGAGCAGTACTTC,CASSLSRGYEQYF